The next 31 T cell receptor beta chains were all read from a single sample in a study of blood T cells in healthy people across ages. Combining a sample-barcoded 5' primer with a J-beta primer mix, a second PCR ran for roughly 6 to 11 cycles. One entry per CDR3 protein, called by TCRdb with MiXCR from the 5' RACE reads. The data hold more than 650,000 distinct CDR3 sequences, with about 20% observed a single time. The sample was blood. All receptors come from a man aged 70 or older in good health.

V usage is TRBV12-3 or TRBV12-4 and J usage is TRBJ2-3; 8 nucleotides agree with TRBD1. The V gene end was trimmed by 6 bases and the J gene end by 0 bases; junction bases not matched to a gene: 5. CDR3 length: 15 amino acids. The CDR3 protein is CASRDNRGSTDTQYF. The CDR3 bases are TGTGCCAGCAGGGACAACAGGGGGAGCACAGATACGCAGTATTTT.

V is TRBV18 and J is TRBJ2-3; no reliable D call. This CDR3 has 14 amino acids. The germline V gene encodes CDR1 KGHSH and CDR2 LQKENI. V lost 6 bases to trimming and J lost 2 bases, with 12 bases between them. CDR3 bases: TGTGCCAGCTCCCCAGGCGACAACACAGATACGCAGTATTTT. It yields the protein CASSPGDNTDTQYF.

This clonotype was counted ten times or more. The chain employs TRBV4-1 and TRBJ1-5; possibly TRBD1 for D (5 bases). CDR3 size: 13 residues. Trimming left V 0 bases short and J 7 bases short, with 7 bases between. Germline CDR1 and CDR2: MGHRA and YSYEKL. The CDR3 nucleotides read TGCGCCAGCAGCCAAGATCGGGGGCAGCCCCAGCATTTT. Translation gives CASSQDRGQPQHF.

The V and J genes are TRBV3-1 and TRBJ2-2; no clear D. Germline V gene data show CDR1 as LGHDT and CDR2 as YNNKEL (reference sequence). This CDR3 comprises 13 residues. Trimming took 2 bases from V and 7 from J, leaving 8 bases between them. The CDR3: CASSQWAGGELFF. The CDR3 nucleotides are TGTGCCAGCAGCCAATGGGCCGGCGGGGAGCTGTTTTTT.

This clonotype was observed a handful of times. J is TRBJ1-1 and V is TRBV29-1; 12 positions agree with TRBD1. CDR1 is SQVTM and CDR2 is ANQGSEA in the germline V gene. Unmatched junction bases numbered 9, after V lost 5 bases and J lost 11 bases. The CDR3 spans 13 residues. In DNA, the CDR3 is TGCAGCGTTACGGGACAGGGGGCCATAGTGGCTTTCTTT. Amino acid sequence: CSVTGQGAIVAFF. Full variable domain (missing parts from reference TRBV29-1 and TRBJ1-1): SAVISQKPSRDICQRGTSLTIQCQVDSQVTMMFWYRQQPGQSLTLIATANQGSEATYESGFVIDKFPISRPNLTFSTLTVSNMSPEDSSIYLCSVTGQGAIVAFFGQGTRLTVV.

V is TRBV24-1 and J is TRBJ1-2; D is undetermined. Germline V gives CDR1 KGHDR, CDR2 SFDVKD. The CDR3 is 13 amino acids. The V gene lost 5 bases and the J gene lost 2 bases, with 8 bases spanning the gap. CDR3 DNA: TGTGCCACCAGTGCCCCCCCCAACTATGGCTACACCTTC. It encodes CATSAPPNYGYTF.

This clonotype was seen a handful of times. The rearrangement joins TRBV4-1 to TRBJ1-4, with a weak D call TRBD1 (6 bases). Per the germline V gene, CDR1 is MGHRA and CDR2 is YSYEKL. Trimming stripped 4 bases from V and 4 bases from J, with 13 bases between. The CDR3 covers 15 residues. The CDR3 sequence is CASSPTDRNNEKLFF. The CDR3 coding sequence is TGCGCCAGCAGCCCCACCGACAGGAATAATGAAAAACTGTTTTTT.

The V call is TRBV5-1, the J call TRBJ2-3; 9 bases align to TRBD1. The CDR3 totals 16 residues. The V gene end was trimmed by 0 bases and the J gene end by 0 bases; junction bases not matched to a gene: 2. Germline lookup yields CDR1 SGHRS and CDR2 YFSETQ. CDR3 bases: TGCGCCAGCAGCTTGGGACAGGGGGTTAGCACAGATACGCAGTATTTT. Translated: CASSLGQGVSTDTQYF.

This clonotype showed up just a few times. One end of the junction is discordant with germline, which a read error may explain. This chain uses TRBV6-2 or TRBV6-3 with TRBJ2-1; 7 bases line up with TRBD2. The J call may not be correct, given that the DNA end is closer to TRBJ2-7. This CDR3 region has 14 residues. Germline loops: CDR1 MNHEY, CDR2 SVGEGT. The CDR3 bases are TGTACCAGCAGTTACGGTCAGCGGGGCTACGAGCAGTACTTC. Translation gives CTSSYGQRGYEQYF.

The rearrangement joins TRBV9 to TRBJ2-3; 10 nucleotides agree with TRBD2. CDR1 is SGDLS and CDR2 is YYNGEE in the germline V gene. This CDR3 contains 17 residues. V shed 3 bases, J shed 1 base, and the junction held 8 bases outside the gene matches. DNA for the CDR3: TGTGCCAGCAGCGCCACAGTAGCGGGGGGTGGCACAGATACGCAGTATTTT. Translated, it gives CASSATVAGGGTDTQYF.

The J gene is TRBJ1-5, the V gene TRBV2, with unresolved D. Germline CDR1 is SNHLY and CDR2 is FYNNEI. V was pared by 3 bases and J by 7 bases, with 16 bases between. The CDR3 runs 15 residues. The CDR3 DNA reads as TGTGCCAGCAGTGAGGGAGAGTCAAGGGTCCAGCCCCAGCATTTT. Its protein is CASSEGESRVQPQHF. Filled out from reference TRBV2 and TRBJ1-5, the complete variable domain reads EPEVTQTPSHQVTQMGQEVILRCVPISNHLYFYWYRQILGQKVEFLVSFYNNEISEKSEIFDDQFSVERPDGSNFTLKIRSTKLEDSAMYFCASSEGESRVQPQHFGDGTRLSIL.

This rearrangement joins TRBV5-4 to TRBJ2-3; TRBD2 matches at 9 bases. Unmatched junction bases numbered 8, after V lost 2 bases and J lost 1 base. Germline lookup yields CDR1 SGHNT and CDR2 YYREEE (reference sequence). The CDR3 is made up of 17 amino acids. CDR3 protein: CASSFRRGGSGTDTQYF. Written as DNA, the CDR3 is TGTGCCAGCAGCTTTAGGCGGGGGGGATCGGGCACAGATACGCAGTATTTT.

This clonotype was observed a handful of times. J is TRBJ1-1 and V is TRBV6-6; possibly TRBD1 for D (5 bases). This CDR3 comprises 13 residues. The V end lost 2 bases, the J end lost 4 bases, and 8 bases lay between the germline ends. The germline gives CDR1 MNHNY, CDR2 SVGAGI (reference sequence). In DNA, the CDR3 is TGTGCCAGCAGTTACGCCGGGGGCACTGAAGCTTTCTTT. Translated, it gives CASSYAGGTEAFF.

This clonotype was counted only a few times. V is TRBV15 and J is TRBJ2-5; D gene ambiguous. The J call may not be correct, given that the DNA end is closer to TRBJ2-7. The length of the CDR3 is 15 residues. Germline CDR1 reads LNHNV; CDR2 reads YYDKDF (reference sequence). CDR3 nucleotides: TGTGCCACCAGCAGAGTCAGCACCTTCCCCTACGAGCAGTACGTC. Residues: CATSRVSTFPYEQYV.

The rearrangement joins TRBV27 to TRBJ2-5; D uncertain. With the DNA end fitting TRBJ2-1 better, the J assignment may be wrong. From germline, CDR1 is MNHEY and CDR2 SMNVEV (reference sequence). CDR3 length: 15 amino acids. CDR3 in amino acids: CASSLRASWVNEQFF. CDR3 nucleotides: TGTGCCAGCAGTTTAAGGGCCAGTTGGGTGAATGAGCAGTTCTTC.

This clonotype was detected a few times. This chain joins TRBV10-3 and TRBJ2-5; TRBD2 agrees at 7 bases. Germline V gives CDR1 ENHRY, CDR2 SYGVKD. This CDR3 is 13 amino acids long. The V gene end was trimmed by 5 bases and the J gene end by 2 bases; junction bases not matched to a gene: 2. The CDR3 loop is CAISSGGQETQYF. CDR3 DNA: TGTGCCATCAGTTCGGGGGGTCAAGAGACCCAGTACTTC.

In this sample, this clonotype turned up a few times. V usage is TRBV15 and J usage is TRBJ2-1; D is unresolved. Germline CDR1 LNHNV, CDR2 YYDKDF (reference sequence). The V end lost 1 base, the J end lost 9 bases, and 13 bases lay between the germline ends. The CDR3 covers 14 residues. The CDR3 DNA is TGTGCCACCAGCAGAGTGGTTCCATATATTGAGCAGTTCTTC. Translating it yields CATSRVVPYIEQFF.

This rearrangement joins TRBV7-6 to TRBJ1-2, with D unresolved. V lost 1 base, J lost 3 bases, and 12 bases lay in between. CDR1 SGHVS and CDR2 FNYEAQ come from the germline V gene. The CDR3 is 15 amino acids. CDR3 in amino acids: CASSLGYSGDYGYTF. DNA of the CDR3: TGTGCCAGCAGCTTAGGTTATTCAGGAGACTATGGCTACACCTTC.

Only a few counts were recorded for this clonotype. CDR3 residues: CASSGRQGSYGYTF. CDR3 bases: TGTGCCAGCAGTGGTAGACAGGGAAGCTATGGCTACACCTTC. The rearrangement uses TRBV7-2 and TRBJ1-2, with 7 bases matching TRBD1. CDR3 length: 14 amino acids. Looked up from germline, CDR1 is SGHTA and CDR2 is FQGNSA. V was pared by 6 bases and J by 4 bases, with 8 bases of the junction left unmatched. Combining the CDR3 with reference TRBV7-2 and TRBJ1-2 gives the whole variable domain GAGVSQSPSNKVTEKGKDVELRCDPISGHTALYWYRQSLGQGLEFLIYFQGNSAPDKSGLPSDRFSAERTGGSVSTLTIQRTQQEDSAVYLCASSGRQGSYGYTFGSGTRLTVV.

In its sample, this clonotype was seen a few times. V is TRBV10-3 and J is TRBJ2-5, with D possibly being TRBD2 (6 bases). V shed 5 bases and J shed 4 bases, with 14 bases lying between them. The CDR3 totals 14 residues. CDR1 and CDR2 (germline): ENHRY, SYGVKD. This CDR3 reads CAISRSEEGETQYF. CDR3 nucleotides: TGTGCCATCAGTAGGTCGGAGGAGGGAGAGACCCAGTACTTC.

The CDR3 loop is CASSPGLNPYEQYF. Written as DNA, the CDR3 is TGTGCCAGCTCACCTGGACTGAACCCCTACGAGCAGTACTTC. The chain carries TRBV18 and TRBJ2-7, with D perhaps matching TRBD2 (5 bases). CDR1 is KGHSH and CDR2 is LQKENI in the germline V gene. The CDR3 has 14 residues. V lost 3 bases to trimming and J lost 2 bases, with 11 bases between them.

This clonotype appeared a few times. DNA for the CDR3: TGCAGCGTTGAGGAGACAGGGCTGAACACCGGGGAGCTGTTTTTT. This encodes CSVEETGLNTGELFF. V is TRBV29-1 and J is TRBJ2-2; 7 bases map to TRBD1. Germline loops: CDR1 SQVTM, CDR2 ANQGSEA. V gave up 3 bases and J gave up 1 base; unmatched junction bases: 5. CDR3 length equals 15 residues.

Comments on this clonotype: The CDR3 does not end in the conserved phenylalanine or tryptophan, so this is likely a read error. The rearrangement links TRBV12-3 or TRBV12-4 to TRBJ1-2; D is possibly TRBD1 (6 bases). Trimming stripped 6 bases from V and 4 bases from J, with 18 bases between. The CDR3 length is 15 residues. The CDR3 spells CASSWGALSGYGYTL. DNA for the CDR3: TGTGCCAGCAGCTGGGGGGCCCTTTCTGGCTATGGCTACACCCTC.

A few counts support this clonotype. J is TRBJ2-3 and V is TRBV5-1; D remains ambiguous. The V and J ends lost 6 bases and 6 bases respectively, with 17 bases between them. The CDR3 spans 14 residues. Germline CDR1 and CDR2: SGHRS and YFSETQ. CDR3 loop: CASTPNVGQDTQYF. CDR3 nucleotides: TGCGCCAGCACCCCTAATGTTGGGCAGGATACGCAGTATTTT.

This clonotype was seen more than once but under ten times. V and J are TRBV7-9 and TRBJ2-2; TRBD2 is a possible D gene (5 bases). This CDR3 has 14 residues. The V gene lost 1 base and the J gene lost 13 bases, with 16 bases spanning the gap. Germline CDR1 and CDR2: SEHNR and FQNEAQ (reference sequence). The CDR3 spells CASSLGGRDNVLFF. CDR3 nucleotides: TGTGCCAGCAGCTTAGGAGGCCGGGATAACGTGCTGTTTTTT.

This rearrangement joins TRBV18 to TRBJ2-5; 8 nucleotides agree with TRBD1. The J call is in doubt because the DNA end fits TRBJ2-7 better. CDR3 length equals 15 residues. Germline lookup yields CDR1 KGHSH and CDR2 LQKENI. This CDR3 is CASSPVGQGGYEQYF. The DNA for the CDR3 is TGTGCCAGCTCACCCGTCGGACAGGGTGGCTACGAGCAGTACTTC.

The gene calls are TRBV18 and TRBJ2-3; weak D call: TRBD1 (6 bases). This CDR3 region has 14 residues. V was shortened by 6 bases and J by 5 bases, with 15 bases between the two germline ends. Germline V gene lookup returns CDR1 KGHSH and CDR2 LQKENI. Here the CDR3 reads CASSVDRLKDTQYF. CDR3 in DNA: TGTGCCAGCTCCGTAGACAGGCTCAAAGATACGCAGTATTTT.

This sequence joins TRBV7-2 and TRBJ2-1, with D possibly matching TRBD2 (6 bases). The CDR3 consists of 15 residues. The germline V gene encodes CDR1 SGHTA and CDR2 FQGNSA. V lost 1 base and J 4 bases, leaving 11 bases between the germline ends. This CDR3 is CASSLGSAGYNEQFF. CDR3 nucleotides: TGTGCCAGCAGCTTAGGGTCTGCGGGGTACAATGAGCAGTTCTTC.

The DNA of the CDR3 is TGCGCCAGCAGCTACCGGACAGGGCCTTCCGAGCAGTACTTC. Amino acid sequence: CASSYRTGPSEQYF. The rearrangement joins TRBV5-1 to TRBJ2-7; 8 bases agree with TRBD1. Germline lookup yields CDR1 SGHRS and CDR2 YFSETQ. J was trimmed by 6 bases and V by 3 bases; bases with no gene match: 8. The CDR3 consists of 14 residues.

Only a few counts were recorded for this clonotype. The J gene is TRBJ2-3, the V gene TRBV12-3 or TRBV12-4, with D perhaps matching TRBD2 (7 bases). The CDR3 covers 16 residues. Trimming pared 5 bases from V and 2 bases from J, leaving 17 bases between. The CDR3 sequence is CASSPNQGRATDTQYF. CDR3 in DNA: TGTGCCAGCAGTCCCAATCAGGGGAGGGCCACAGATACGCAGTATTTT.

The rearrangement joins TRBV28 to TRBJ2-3, with D tentatively TRBD1 (6 bases). Trimming pared 4 bases from V and 5 bases from J, leaving 16 bases between. Germline V gene sequence: CDR1 MDHEN, CDR2 SYDVKM. This CDR3 spans 15 amino acids. The CDR3 loop is CASSSPPGRGDTQYF. The CDR3, as DNA: TGTGCCAGCAGTTCTCCCCCCGGCAGGGGAGATACGCAGTATTTT.